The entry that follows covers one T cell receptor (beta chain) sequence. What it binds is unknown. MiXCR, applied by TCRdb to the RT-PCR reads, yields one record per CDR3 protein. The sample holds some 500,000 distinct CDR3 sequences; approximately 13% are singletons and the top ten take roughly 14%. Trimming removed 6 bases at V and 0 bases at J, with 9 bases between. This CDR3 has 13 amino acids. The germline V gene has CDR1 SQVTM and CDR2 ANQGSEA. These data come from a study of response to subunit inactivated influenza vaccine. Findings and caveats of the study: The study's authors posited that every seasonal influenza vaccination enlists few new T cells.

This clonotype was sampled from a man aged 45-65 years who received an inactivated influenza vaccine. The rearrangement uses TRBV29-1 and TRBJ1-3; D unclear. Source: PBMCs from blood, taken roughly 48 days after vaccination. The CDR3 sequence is CSVVQSSGNTIYF. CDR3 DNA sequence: TGCAGCGTGGTTCAGAGCTCTGGAAACACCATATATTTT.